This entry lists 30 T cell receptor beta chains sequenced from one sample in a study of CD8+CD57+ T cells in acquired aplastic anemia. Profiling of TCR beta VDJ combinations and CDR3 sequences used genomic DNA as template. TCRdb ran MiXCR on the reads and lists one entry per CDR3 protein. In the table there are 150,000 to 200,000 distinct CDR3 sequences, under 70% of which are singletons. Material for sequencing was sorted CD4+, CD8+, or CD8+CD57+ T cells (not recorded which) from PBMCs. These receptors were taken from a human donor with severe aplastic anemia or a healthy control (not recorded which).

Of note for this clonotype: One end of the junction fails to match germline, which may point to a read error. J is TRBJ1-5 and V is TRBV24-1, with D perhaps TRBD1 (5 bases). CDR3 length: 15 amino acids. Per germline, CDR1 KGHDR and CDR2 SFDVKD. CDR3 region: CATCDSEGINQPQHF. The CDR3 DNA follows: TGTGCCACCTGTGATTCGGAGGGGATCAATCAGCCCCAGCATTTT.

As for this clonotype: At one boundary the junction diverges from the germline segment, which might be a read error. The chain has TRBV5-4 and TRBJ1-6; D may be TRBD1 (6 bases). The CDR3 runs to 16 residues. CDR1 is SGHNT, CDR2 YYREEE, per germline (reference sequence). CDR3 sequence (DNA): TGCGCCAGCAGCCAAGATGGGGCAGGCAGGGGTTCACCCCTCCACTTT. As protein: CASSQDGAGRGSPLHF.

The V and J genes are TRBV11-3 and TRBJ2-1; D unresolved. V was cut by 6 bases and J by 9 bases, with 9 bases left in between. The CDR3 loop spans 11 amino acids. CDR1 is SGHNT and CDR2 is YENEEA in the germline V gene. The CDR3 spells CASSDDGEQFF. DNA for the CDR3: TGTGCCAGCAGTGATGATGGTGAGCAGTTCTTC.

This clonotype was seen more than once but under ten times. J is TRBJ2-7 and V is TRBV10-1, with D uncertain. The CDR3 consists of 12 residues. Trimming took off 3 bases at V and 3 bases at J, with 6 bases between the two ends. Germline V gene data show CDR1 as WNHNN and CDR2 as SYGVQD (reference sequence). CDR3 amino acids: CASSDSHYEQYV. The CDR3 DNA reads as TGCGCCAGCAGTGACTCCCACTACGAGCAGTACGTC.

Only a few counts were recorded for this clonotype. V and J are TRBV2 and TRBJ2-7; no definite D call. The V gene lost 0 bases and the J gene lost 4 bases, with 4 bases spanning the gap. The CDR3 spans 12 residues. CDR1 SNHLY and CDR2 FYNNEI come from the germline V gene. In nucleotides, the CDR3 is TGTGCCAGCAGTGAAGCGGGGTACGAGCAGTACTTC. This gives the protein CASSEAGYEQYF. The full variable domain, with the rest looked up from reference TRBV2 and TRBJ2-7, is EPEVTQTPSHQVTQMGQEVILRCVPISNHLYFYWYRQILGQKVEFLVSFYNNEISEKSEIFDDQFSVERPDGSNFTLKIRSTKLEDSAMYFCASSEAGYEQYFGPGTRLTVT.

The chain couples TRBV29-1 to TRBJ1-2, with 7 bases fitting TRBD1. CDR1 SQVTM and CDR2 ANQGSEA come from the germline V gene. V trimming: 0 bases; J trimming: 1 base; junction bases outside the gene matches: 2. CDR3 length equals 14 residues. This CDR3 reads CSVEDNRGNYGYTF. CDR3 DNA: TGCAGCGTTGAAGACAACAGGGGTAACTATGGCTACACCTTC.

This chain uses TRBV12-3 or TRBV12-4 with TRBJ2-5; TRBD2 agrees at 10 bases. The J call is in doubt because the DNA end fits TRBJ2-7 better. The CDR3 length is 17 residues. CDR3 sequence reads: CASSFSLLAGAVYEQYF. The CDR3 nucleotides are TGTGCCAGCAGTTTCTCCCTTCTAGCGGGAGCGGTCTACGAGCAGTACTTC.

This chain connects TRBV27 to TRBJ2-5, with a tentative D call TRBD2 (5 bases). Germline lookup yields CDR1 MNHEY and CDR2 SMNVEV (reference sequence). This CDR3 is built from 16 residues. Deletions cut 2 bases from V and 1 base from J, with 14 bases between. The CDR3 DNA follows: TGTGCCAGCAGTTTAGATCTTGTTGGGAGCCAAGAGACCCAGTACTTC. Protein sequence: CASSLDLVGSQETQYF.

The chain uses TRBV20-1 and TRBJ2-7; 8 positions match TRBD2. The CDR3 runs 14 residues. Per the germline V gene, CDR1 is DFQATT and CDR2 is SNEGSKA (reference sequence). The J segment lost 4 bases and the V segment lost 5 bases, leaving 10 bases of the junction unmatched. CDR3 nucleotides: TGCAGTGCTTGCCCCACTAGCGGCCGGTACGAGCAGTACTTC. It encodes CSACPTSGRYEQYF.

This rearrangement joins TRBV7-2 to TRBJ2-5, with D perhaps TRBD2 (5 bases). The CDR3 sequence is 14 residues long. V was cut by 2 bases and J by 5 bases, with 12 bases left in between. Germline V gene sequence: CDR1 SGHTA, CDR2 FQGNSA. As DNA, the CDR3 is TGTGCCAGCAGCTTAACGGGGTCCGGGGAGACCCAGTACTTC. Translating gives CASSLTGSGETQYF.

This CDR3 reads CASSLEEDRLFGYTF. In DNA, the CDR3 is TGCGCCAGCAGCTTGGAAGAGGATCGCTTATTCGGCTACACCTTC. V gene TRBV5-1 combines with J gene TRBJ1-2; D is unresolved. The V end lost 0 bases, the J end lost 8 bases, and 17 bases lay between the germline ends. Germline lookup yields CDR1 SGHRS and CDR2 YFSETQ. This CDR3 comprises 15 residues. The full variable domain, its missing parts supplied by reference TRBV5-1 and TRBJ1-2, is KAGVTQTPRYLIKTRGQQVTLSCSPISGHRSVSWYQQTPGQGLQFLFEYFSETQRNKGNFPGRFSGRQFSNSRSEMNVSTLELGDSALYLCASSLEEDRLFGYTFGSGTRLTVV.

This chain connects TRBV10-3 to TRBJ2-2; D not certain. Germline CDR1 reads ENHRY; CDR2 reads SYGVKD. This CDR3 comprises 12 residues. The germline V and J ends were trimmed by 0 bases and 7 bases, with 3 bases remaining between them. CDR3 region: CAISESGGELFF. The DNA of the CDR3 is TGTGCCATCAGTGAGTCCGGCGGGGAGCTGTTTTTT.

The chain is built from TRBV6-1 and TRBJ1-2, with TRBD1 identical over 7 bases. V dropped 6 bases and J dropped 4; count of bases not matched to a gene: 5. The CDR3 runs to 13 residues. The germline V gene has CDR1 MNHNS and CDR2 SASEGT. The CDR3, as DNA: TGTGCCAGCAGGCGGGGACAGCCCTATGGCTACACCTTC. Translation gives CASRRGQPYGYTF.

This clonotype was found once. This rearrangement joins TRBV12-3 or TRBV12-4 to TRBJ2-1, with D uncertain. This CDR3 has 17 amino acids. V lost 3 bases, J lost 0 bases, and 15 bases lay in between. In DNA, the CDR3 is TGTGCCAGCAGTTTGGGGTTAACAGCCATCTCCTACAATGAGCAGTTCTTC. Translation gives CASSLGLTAISYNEQFF.

V gene TRBV5-4 combines with J gene TRBJ1-2, with 8 positions matching TRBD1. V shed 3 bases, J shed 3 bases, and the junction held 7 bases outside the gene matches. CDR3 length equals 15 residues. Per the germline V gene, CDR1 is SGHNT and CDR2 is YYREEE (reference sequence). CDR3 protein: CASSSGTGSDYGYTF. CDR3 DNA sequence: TGTGCCAGCAGCTCAGGGACAGGCAGTGACTATGGCTACACCTTC.

The chain links TRBV20-1 to TRBJ1-2; D is unresolved. V lost 3 bases to trimming and J lost 0 bases, with 14 bases between them. CDR3 length: 15 amino acids. Per the germline V gene, CDR1 is DFQATT and CDR2 is SNEGSKA (reference sequence). The CDR3 DNA reads as TGCAGTGCTAGTGATCCACACCAGGCTAACTATGGCTACACCTTC. Its protein product is CSASDPHQANYGYTF.

The J gene is TRBJ2-1, the V gene TRBV19, with no clear D. Deletions cut 5 bases from V and 10 bases from J, with 12 bases between. The CDR3 contains 12 residues. Germline V gene sequence: CDR1 LNHDA, CDR2 SQIVND (reference sequence). The DNA of the CDR3 is TGTGCCAGTAGTGGGGTCGGAGCCGAGCAGTTCTTC. This codes for CASSGVGAEQFF.

On this clonotype: Given a much more abundant clone one base away, this may be a read error. This chain uses TRBV6-2 or TRBV6-3 with TRBJ2-1, with TRBD1 matching 9 bases. CDR1 and CDR2 (germline): MNHEY, SVGEGT. The CDR3 runs 15 residues. CDR3 in DNA: TGTGCCAGCAGTCCGGACAGGGGACCTTGGAATGAGCGGTTCTTC. Translation gives CASSPDRGPWNERFF.

This clonotype was recorded a few times. V gene TRBV24-1 combines with J gene TRBJ2-7, with D perhaps matching TRBD2 (7 bases). Germline V gene sequence: CDR1 KGHDR, CDR2 SFDVKD. Trimming stripped 4 bases from V and 6 bases from J, with 9 bases between. This CDR3 has 12 residues. CDR3 protein: CATSEGGREQYF. In nucleotides, the CDR3 is TGTGCCACCAGTGAGGGGGGGCGCGAGCAGTACTTC.

This clonotype came up a few times. The chain combines TRBV27 with TRBJ2-3, with D perhaps given as TRBD1 or TRBD2 (5 bases each). V was pared by 2 bases and J by 5 bases, with 11 bases between. The CDR3 is 14 amino acids. Looked up from germline, CDR1 is MNHEY and CDR2 is SMNVEV (reference sequence). The CDR3 DNA reads TGTGCCAGCAGTTTACTAGGGGCGGGAGATACGCAGTATTTT. Amino acids: CASSLLGAGDTQYF.

The rearrangement links TRBV29-1 to TRBJ2-1; no clear D gene. Deletions cut 6 bases from V and 9 bases from J, with 21 bases between. Germline V gene lookup returns CDR1 SQVTM and CDR2 ANQGSEA. The CDR3 consists of 14 residues. The CDR3 reads CSVTGMAGEVEQFF. CDR3 bases: TGCAGCGTCACTGGTATGGCAGGAGAGGTTGAGCAGTTCTTC.

V is TRBV19 and J is TRBJ1-1; a possible D gene is TRBD1 (6 bases). Germline lookup yields CDR1 LNHDA and CDR2 SQIVND (reference sequence). Trimming left V 1 base short and J 3 bases short, with 12 bases between. This CDR3 has 15 residues. The CDR3: CASSIGTGLYTEAFF. The DNA for the CDR3 is TGTGCCAGTAGTATAGGAACAGGGTTGTACACTGAAGCTTTCTTT.

This chain joins TRBV6-2 or TRBV6-3 and TRBJ1-1, with 7 bases identical to TRBD1. This CDR3 is built from 13 residues. CDR1 and CDR2 from the germline V gene are MNHEY and SVGEGT. J gave up 11 bases and V 1 base, and 7 bases lay outside the gene matches. The CDR3, as DNA: TGTGCCAGCAGTTACTTGGACAGGTCGTCTGCTTTCTTT. It is translated as CASSYLDRSSAFF.

This clonotype appeared many times. The rearrangement joins TRBV12-3 or TRBV12-4 to TRBJ2-1; D is ambiguous. Trimming left V 4 bases short and J 5 bases short, with 9 bases between. This CDR3 region has 13 residues. Here the CDR3 reads CASSSVTHNEQFF. CDR3 DNA sequence: TGTGCCAGCAGTTCCGTTACTCACAATGAGCAGTTCTTC.

This clonotype was observed at least ten times. The chain combines TRBV20-1 with TRBJ1-4, with D perhaps matching TRBD1 (6 bases). The V gene lost 6 bases and the J gene lost 8 bases, with 25 bases spanning the gap. This CDR3 contains 16 residues. The germline gives CDR1 DFQATT, CDR2 SNEGSKA (reference sequence). CDR3 amino acids: CSAPMSGGQLGEKLFF. CDR3 nucleotides: TGCAGTGCCCCCATGTCGGGGGGGCAGTTAGGCGAAAAACTGTTTTTT.

The chain carries TRBV10-1 and TRBJ1-1; D not resolved. The CDR3 spans 15 residues. V was cut by 3 bases and J by 0 bases, with 11 bases left in between. Germline CDR1 is WNHNN and CDR2 is SYGVQD (reference sequence). Written as DNA, the CDR3 is TGCGCCAGCAGTGATAGAAGAGGAATGAACACTGAAGCTTTCTTT. It is translated as CASSDRRGMNTEAFF.

This sequence joins TRBV7-9 and TRBJ1-1; no firm D call. This CDR3 has 13 residues. V was cut by 3 bases and J by 1 base, with 6 bases left in between. CDR1 and CDR2 (germline): SEHNR, FQNEAQ (reference sequence). CDR3 DNA: TGTGCCAGCAGCTTTATTGCGAACACTGAAGCTTTCTTT. It encodes CASSFIANTEAFF.

CDR3: CASSQKGLLTGRETQYF. In DNA form, the CDR3 reads TGTGCCAGCAGCCAGAAGGGCCTCTTAACCGGGAGGGAGACCCAGTACTTC. The gene calls are TRBV7-6 and TRBJ2-5, with 7 positions matching TRBD2. This CDR3 has 17 amino acids. Germline CDR1 SGHVS, CDR2 FNYEAQ. With V trimmed by 5 bases and J by 5 bases, 17 bases remained unmatched. Complete variable domain (other parts from reference TRBV7-6 and TRBJ2-5): GAGVSQSPRYKVTKRGQDVALRCDPISGHVSLYWYRQALGQGPEFLTYFNYEAQQDKSGLPNDRFSAERPEGSISTLTIQRTEQRDSAMYRCASSQKGLLTGRETQYFGPGTRLLVL.

At least ten counts were recorded for this clonotype. The J gene is TRBJ2-1, the V gene TRBV14; D ambiguous. There are 16 residues in the CDR3. Germline V lookup: CDR1 SGHDN, CDR2 FVKESK. The V end lost 1 base, the J end lost 0 bases, and 10 bases lay between the germline ends. CDR3 in DNA: TGTGCCAGCAGCCAAGTCGCTATTAGCTCCTACAATGAGCAGTTCTTC. Protein product: CASSQVAISSYNEQFF.

The chain has TRBV24-1 and TRBJ2-1, with D possibly being TRBD1 or TRBD2 (5 bases each). Trimming shortened V by 0 bases and J by 5 bases, and 16 bases separated the two germline ends. The CDR3 loop spans 17 amino acids. Germline assignment: CDR1 KGHDR and CDR2 SFDVKD. Here the CDR3 reads CATSDLGGEGSHNEQFF. The CDR3 region has the DNA TGTGCCACCAGTGATTTGGGGGGTGAGGGATCTCACAATGAGCAGTTCTTC.